This is a list of T cell receptor beta chains from one sample in a study of blood T cell repertoires in COVID-19. Using immunoSEQ multiplex PCR, the repertoire was profiled, and TCRdb retains in-frame clones only, with some absent. The data show some 350,000 clones, around 91% seen once. The specimen was PBMCs or T cells enriched from blood (not recorded which). The receptors originated from a man younger than 35 who had recovered from COVID-19. CDR3s include the opening cysteine and the closing phenylalanine or tryptophan. A D gene is named only where the DNA matches it firmly. A clone size is listed for some rows: how often the clone was seen (once, few, many), or a class if it is expanded.

V	D	size	J	CDR3	DNA
TRBV4-2	-	few	TRBJ2-2	CASSQDSRLAGVGTGELFF	TGTGCCAGCAGCCAAGATTCTCGGCTAGCAGGAGTAGGTACCGGGGAGCTGTTTTTT
TRBV27	TRBD2	-	TRBJ2-4	CASSRLAVTKNIQYF	TGTGCCAGCAGTCGGCTAGCGGTTACCAAAAACATTCAGTACTTC
TRBV5-3	TRBD2	-	TRBJ2-2	CARSLTSGVGTGELFF	TGTGCCAGAAGCTTGACTAGCGGGGTGGGCACCGGGGAGCTGTTTTTT
TRBV12-3/TRBV12-4	-	-	TRBJ1-2	CASSLGRDFGYTF	TGTGCCAGCAGTCTAGGCAGGGATTTTGGCTACACCTTC
TRBV11-2	-	-	TRBJ2-1	CASSLGGKYEQFF	TGTGCCAGCAGCTTAGGCGGTAAGTATGAGCAGTTCTTC
TRBV2	-	-	TRBJ1-6	CASSGQVNSPLHF	TGTGCCAGCAGTGGGCAGGTTAATTCACCCCTCCACTTT
TRBV2	TRBD1	-	TRBJ2-7	CASQPGQGYEQYF	TGTGCCAGCCAACCGGGACAGGGTTACGAGCAGTACTTC
TRBV18	TRBD1	-	TRBJ2-3	CASSSTGGGSTDTQYF	TGTGCCAGCTCGTCTACAGGGGGCGGAAGCACAGATACGCAGTATTTT
TRBV6-5	-	once	TRBJ1-2	CASINGGPYGYTF	TGTGCCAGCATTAATGGGGGCCCCTATGGCTACACCTTC
TRBV27	TRBD2	-	TRBJ2-3	CASSLAGSGRGDTQYF	TGTGCCAGCAGTTTAGCAGGTAGCGGGAGAGGGGATACGCAGTATTTT
TRBV28	-	-	TRBJ2-1	CASSPTGLLLNEQFF	TGTGCCAGCAGTCCTACGGGACTGCTTTTGAATGAGCAGTTCTTC
TRBV6-5	TRBD1	-	TRBJ2-7	CASSYSPGQGAKQYF	TGTGCCAGCAGTTACTCCCCGGGACAGGGGGCGAAGCAGTACTTC
TRBV11-2	TRBD1	-	TRBJ2-2	CASSPRPGGNTGELFF	TGTGCCAGCAGCCCCCGTCCAGGGGGCAACACCGGGGAGCTGTTTTTT
TRBV13	TRBD1	-	TRBJ1-2	CASSHLKQGGGYGYTF	TGTGCCAGCAGCCACCTCAAACAGGGGGGAGGCTATGGCTACACCTTC
TRBV7-6	TRBD2	-	TRBJ2-1	CASSEVAGGLNEQFF	TGTGCCAGCAGCGAAGTAGCGGGAGGGTTGAATGAGCAGTTCTTC
TRBV28	-	-	TRBJ1-2	CASSSSGIDGYTF	TGTGCCAGCAGTTCGTCAGGTATCGATGGCTACACCTTC
TRBV5-1	-	-	TRBJ2-1	CASGPGHSGNEQFF	TGCGCCAGCGGCCCGGGACACTCGGGTAATGAGCAGTTCTTC
TRBV15	-	-	TRBJ1-5	CATSRDAVSHQPQHF	TGTGCCACCAGCAGAGATGCAGTTTCTCATCAGCCCCAGCATTTT
TRBV4-1	-	-	TRBJ1-3	CASSQGPDTVSGNTIYF	TGCGCCAGCAGCCAAGGTCCAGACACGGTCTCTGGAAACACCATATATTTT
TRBV3-1/TRBV3-2	-	-	TRBJ2-7	CASSQGPPSGEQYF	TGTGCCAGCAGCCAGGGCCCCCCGTCGGGGGAGCAGTACTTC
TRBV11-2	-	-	TRBJ2-5	CASSLFNFGETQYF	TGTGCCAGCAGCTTGTTCAATTTCGGAGAGACCCAGTACTTC
TRBV3-1/TRBV3-2	TRBD2	once	TRBJ2-1	CASSRGTSGRLNEQFF	TGTGCCAGCAGCAGAGGAACTAGCGGGAGGCTCAATGAGCAGTTCTTC
TRBV6-5	-	-	TRBJ1-6	CASIISGAPLHF	TGTGCCAGCATTATCTCGGGGGCACCCCTCCACTTT
TRBV12-3/TRBV12-4	-	once	TRBJ1-5	CASKGVGDQPQHF	TGTGCCAGCAAAGGGGTAGGGGATCAGCCCCAGCATTTT
TRBV5-4	TRBD1	-	TRBJ1-4	CASSLDGTGGNEKLFF	TGTGCCAGCAGCTTGGATGGGACAGGGGGAAATGAAAAACTGTTTTTT
TRBV28	TRBD2	-	TRBJ2-7	CASISSGSYEQYF	TGTGCCAGCATCTCCAGCGGGAGTTACGAGCAGTACTTC
TRBV11-2	-	-	TRBJ1-1	CASSPLTEAFF	TGTGCCAGCAGCCCCCTTACTGAAGCTTTCTTT
TRBV5-3	-	-	TRBJ2-7	CARSLDAGSYEQYF	TGTGCCAGAAGCTTGGACGCAGGTTCCTACGAGCAGTACTTC
TRBV11-2	TRBD1	few	TRBJ1-4	CASSPIGTGKNEKLFF	TGTGCCAGCAGCCCCATCGGGACAGGGAAGAATGAAAAACTGTTTTTT
TRBV6-4	-	-	TRBJ1-2	CASSDSRRGEGYTF	TGTGCCAGCAGTGACTCGAGGAGGGGTGAGGGCTACACCTTC
TRBV24-1	-	-	TRBJ1-5	CATSEGDGSNQPQHF	TGTGCCACCAGTGAAGGAGACGGGAGCAATCAGCCCCAGCATTTT
TRBV29-1	-	-	TRBJ2-3	CSVDGGAADTQYF	TGCAGCGTTGACGGAGGGGCGGCAGATACGCAGTATTTT
TRBV10-2	-	once	TRBJ2-1	CATARRDEQFF	TGCGCCACCGCTAGACGGGATGAGCAGTTCTTC
TRBV10-3	-	-	TRBJ1-1	CAIIFALPGARTEAFF	TGTGCCATCATATTCGCCCTTCCAGGGGCTCGGACTGAAGCTTTCTTT
TRBV21-1	-	-	TRBJ2-3	CASTPRWRPGGTDTQYF	TGTGCCAGCACTCCTCGGTGGAGACCAGGGGGCACAGATACGCAGTATTTT
TRBV4-1	-	-	TRBJ1-5	CASSPGYRSNQPQHF	TGCGCCAGCAGCCCAGGCTACAGAAGCAATCAGCCCCAGCATTTT
TRBV7-6	TRBD2	-	TRBJ2-5	CASSLSSGGKETQYF	TGTGCCAGCAGCTTATCGTCGGGGGGGAAAGAGACCCAGTACTTC
TRBV19	TRBD1	-	TRBJ2-5	CASSGTGGQETQYF	TGTGCCAGTAGCGGGACAGGGGGACAAGAGACCCAGTACTTC
TRBV20-1	-	-	TRBJ1-1	CSASTETPNTEAFF	TGCAGTGCTAGTACCGAGACACCGAACACTGAAGCTTTCTTT
TRBV5-1	TRBD1	-	TRBJ1-6	CASSLEPDRRNSPLHF	TGCGCCAGCAGCCTGGAGCCGGACAGGCGAAATTCACCCCTCCACTTT
TRBV28	TRBD1	few	TRBJ1-5	CASSGGQTSNQPQHF	TGTGCCAGCAGTGGGGGACAGACTAGCAATCAGCCCCAGCATTTT
TRBV27	-	-	TRBJ1-3	CASSLNRRSGNTIYF	TGTGCCAGCAGTTTGAACAGACGCTCTGGAAACACCATATATTTT
TRBV5-4	-	-	TRBJ1-4	CASSLDTGMNEKLFF	TGTGCCAGCAGCTTGGATACAGGAATGAATGAAAAACTGTTTTTT
TRBV5-1	TRBD2	once	TRBJ2-7	CASRYNSGLYEQYF	TGCGCCAGCCGATATAATAGCGGGCTGTACGAGCAGTACTTC
TRBV7-3	TRBD2	-	TRBJ2-1	CASSLLGLDNGNEQFF	TGTGCCAGCAGCTTACTCGGACTAGATAATGGCAATGAGCAGTTCTTC
TRBV5-1	TRBD1	once	TRBJ1-2	CASSSRDSYGYTF	TGCGCCAGCAGCTCCCGGGACAGCTATGGCTACACCTTC